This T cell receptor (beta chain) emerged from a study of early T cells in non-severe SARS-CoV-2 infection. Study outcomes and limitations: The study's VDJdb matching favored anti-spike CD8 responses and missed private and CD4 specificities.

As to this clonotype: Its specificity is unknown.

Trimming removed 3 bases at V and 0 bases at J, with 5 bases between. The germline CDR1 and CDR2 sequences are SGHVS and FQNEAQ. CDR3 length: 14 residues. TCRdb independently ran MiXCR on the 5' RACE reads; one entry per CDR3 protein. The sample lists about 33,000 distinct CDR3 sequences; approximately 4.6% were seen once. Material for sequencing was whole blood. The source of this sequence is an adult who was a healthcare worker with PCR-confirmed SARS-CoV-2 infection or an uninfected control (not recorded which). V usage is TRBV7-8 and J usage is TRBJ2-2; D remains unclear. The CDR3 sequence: CASSFLSNTGELFF. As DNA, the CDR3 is TGTGCCAGCAGCTTTTTGTCGAACACCGGGGAGCTGTTTTTT.